These 10 T cell receptor beta chains were sequenced from one sample in a study of metastatic and nonmetastatic thyroid tumors. Thyroid surgery was preceded by no treatment in any patient. TCRdb re-clonotyped the PCR reads via MiXCR. The sample lists over 30,000 clones, approximately 16% seen once, with around 19% in the top ten. Sequencing was performed on blood. The receptors come from a male donor with papillary thyroid cancer or a benign thyroid nodule (not recorded which). Some clones in this sample may be carry-over from other donors' samples.

This clone was counted many times. The V gene is TRBV11-2, the J gene TRBJ1-2, with TRBD1 matching 9 bases. Trimming cost V 2 bases and J 6 bases; bases outside gene matches: 10. Germline V gene data show CDR1 as SGHAT and CDR2 as FQNNGV. This CDR3 region has 16 residues. The CDR3 DNA reads as TGTGCCAGCAGCTTATACCGGGACAGGGAACTCAATGGCTACACCTTC. It specifies CASSLYRDRELNGYTF.

The chain carries TRBV30 and TRBJ2-7; 7 nucleotides match TRBD2. Germline CDR1 and CDR2: GTSNPN and SVGIG (reference sequence). V dropped 3 bases and J dropped 9; count of bases not matched to a gene: 17. The CDR3 length is 15 residues. The CDR3, as DNA: TGTGCCTGGAGCGCACAGGCTATCGGGACTAATGGGCAGTACTTC. Its translation: CAWSAQAIGTNGQYF.

This clone was seen ten or more times. A junction end diverges from the germline sequence, so it may reflect a read error. The chain is built from TRBV7-7 and TRBJ2-1; D may be TRBD2 (5 bases). CDR3 size: 14 residues. Germline V gene lookup returns CDR1 SSHAT and CDR2 FNYEAQ (reference sequence). CDR3 loop: CASSLNEGVREQFF. The CDR3 nucleotides read TGTGCTAGCAGCTTAAATGAGGGAGTCAGGGAGCAGTTCTTC. The complete variable domain, with remaining parts taken from reference TRBV7-7 and TRBJ2-1, reads GAGVSQSPRYKVTKRGQDVTLRCDPISSHATLYWYQQALGQGPEFLTYFNYEAQPDKSGLPSDRFSAERPEGSISTLTIQRTEQRDSAMYRCASSLNEGVREQFFGPGTRLTVL.

This clone was seen many times. An end of the junction does not agree with germline; a read error may underlie this. This sequence joins TRBV18 and TRBJ2-7; D gene uncertain. Germline V CDR1 and CDR2: KGHSH, LQKENI. The CDR3 spans 14 residues. The CDR3 region is CAGSPPGPSGEQYF. CDR3 DNA sequence: TGTGCCGGCTCACCACCGGGCCCAAGTGGCGAGCAGTACTTC.

This clone came up many times. V is TRBV28 and J is TRBJ2-5, with D perhaps matching TRBD1 (6 bases). V gave up 5 bases and J gave up 4 bases, with 11 bases separating them. The germline V gene encodes CDR1 MDHEN and CDR2 SYDVKM. CDR3 length: 13 amino acids. The CDR3 nucleotides are TGTGCCAGCAGTGACAGGTACCGAGAGACCCAGTACTTC. Protein: CASSDRYRETQYF.

This clone was found many times. The chain employs TRBV24-1 and TRBJ1-1; 9 bases fit TRBD1. The J segment lost 0 bases and the V segment lost 9 bases, leaving 7 bases of the junction unmatched. The germline V gene encodes CDR1 KGHDR and CDR2 SFDVKD. The length of the CDR3 is 15 residues. The CDR3 DNA follows: TGTGCCACCCGCGGACAGGGGCCTCTGAACACTGAAGCTTTCTTT. It is translated as CATRGQGPLNTEAFF.

This clone is labeled as medium-sized. The chain couples TRBV12-3 or TRBV12-4 to TRBJ2-7; the D is unclear. The ends were cut back, 4 bases at V and 6 bases at J, with 13 bases in the middle. This CDR3 region has 13 residues. The CDR3 coding sequence is TGTGCCAGCAGTTCTCGGGCGGTTCTCGAGCAGTACTTC. Translating it yields CASSSRAVLEQYF.

This clone was detected many times. The chain is built from TRBV6-2 or TRBV6-3 and TRBJ2-1; no definite D call. Trimming took 0 bases from V and 9 from J, leaving 6 bases between them. CDR3 length: 12 amino acids. Germline V gene sequence: CDR1 MNHEY, CDR2 SVGEGT. Written as DNA, the CDR3 is TGTGCCAGCAGTTACTCTCCGGGTGAGCAGTTCTTC. This sequence encodes CASSYSPGEQFF.

The J gene is TRBJ2-7, the V gene TRBV27, with unresolved D. Germline CDR1 reads MNHEY; CDR2 reads SMNVEV (reference sequence). V was pared by 5 bases and J by 3 bases, with 26 bases between. CDR3 size: 18 residues. The CDR3 spells CASSPMAPLSVSHYEQYF. The CDR3 coding sequence is TGTGCCAGCAGTCCTATGGCCCCATTATCGGTTTCCCACTACGAGCAGTACTTC.

This clone was detected many times. The chain couples TRBV19 to TRBJ1-1; possibly TRBD1 for D (5 bases). Germline assignment: CDR1 LNHDA and CDR2 SQIVND (reference sequence). This CDR3 has 16 residues. V was cut by 2 bases and J by 1 base, with 14 bases left in between. CDR3 nucleotide sequence: TGTGCCAGTAGTATATCAAGCGGGACGGCGAACACTGAAGCTTTCTTT. This gives the protein CASSISSGTANTEAFF.